A single sample is the source of the 2 T cell receptor beta chains below, sequenced in a study of blood T cell repertoires in COVID-19. The data were produced by immunoSEQ multiplex PCR, yet TCRdb's version contains in-frame clones alone and is incomplete. The data contain approximately 260,000 clones, around 90% of them singletons. Sequenced input: peripheral blood. These TCRs come from a woman between 40 and 55 years old with acute or convalescent COVID-19.

CDR3 DNA sequence: TGTGCCAGCAGCTCTGGGACAGCTCGGTTCTTC. As protein: CASSSGTARFF. J is TRBJ2-1 and V is TRBV11-2; 7 bases map to TRBD1. This CDR3 is built from 11 residues. CDR1 and CDR2 (germline): SGHAT, FQNNGV. V lost 4 bases to trimming and J lost 15 bases; unmatched junction nucleotides: 6.

V usage is TRBV25-1 and J usage is TRBJ2-2; 9 positions agree with TRBD1. V was clipped by 6 bases and J by 4 bases; unmatched bases: 6. Germline V gene sequence: CDR1 MGHDK, CDR2 SYGVNS. The CDR3 is 15 amino acids. CDR3 bases: TGTGCCAGCAGCCCCGACAGGGGGTTCACCGGGGAGCTGTTTTTT. Protein sequence: CASSPDRGFTGELFF.